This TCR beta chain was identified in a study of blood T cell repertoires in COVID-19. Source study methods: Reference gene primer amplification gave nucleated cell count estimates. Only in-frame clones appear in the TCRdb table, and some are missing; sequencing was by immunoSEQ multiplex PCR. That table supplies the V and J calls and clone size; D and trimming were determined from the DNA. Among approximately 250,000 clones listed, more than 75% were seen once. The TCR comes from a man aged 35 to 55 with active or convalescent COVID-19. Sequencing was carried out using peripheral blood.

The CDR3 is CAWSSQGVTTGELFF. The CDR3 DNA is TGTGCCTGGAGTTCGCAGGGGGTAACCACCGGGGAGCTGTTTTTT. The rearrangement joins TRBV30 to TRBJ2-2; 7 bases are a match to TRBD1. There are 15 residues in the CDR3. Per germline, CDR1 GTSNPN and CDR2 SVGIG (reference sequence). Germline trimming cut 2 bases from V and 4 bases from J; bases unmatched to any gene: 7.